This record covers a single T cell receptor beta chain. This sample stems from a study of blood T cells in healthy people across ages. Primed by a sample-barcoded 5' primer and a J-beta primer mix, a second PCR proceeded for roughly 6 to 12 cycles. TCRdb reprocessed the 5' RACE reads with MiXCR, giving one entry per CDR3 protein. This sample has around 780,000 distinct CDR3 sequences, with 25% to 30% found just once. The sample was also linked to a second study, of T cells of mothers and their children. From that paper: Per 15 ul, 1.5 ug of RNA was used, with all extracted RNA going into cDNA synthesis. Over 9 million reads per mother and some 2.9 million per child were obtained. There was no detection of any persistent microchimeric T cell clones.

This sequence was found in a boy aged 5-17 years in good health. Source material: blood.

The CDR3 nucleotides read TGCGCCAGCACTCTCGCGCCGGGACTTTTGAACAATGAGCAGTTCTTC. Translating gives CASTLAPGLLNNEQFF. The chain uses TRBV5-1 and TRBJ2-1; tentative D call: TRBD2 (6 bases). V lost 6 bases to trimming and J lost 5 bases, with 21 bases between them. The CDR3 runs 16 residues. The V gene's germline CDR1 is SGHRS and CDR2 YFSETQ.